This T cell receptor (beta chain) is from a study of T cell repertoires in cytomegalovirus infection. MiXCR, run by TCRdb on the reads, gives a single entry per CDR3 protein. The sample includes about 740,000 distinct CDR3 sequences, 35% of them seen just once. With regard to this clonotype: Its antigen is not identified.

General study points: Of the TCR beta families, the public ones yielded a cumulative frequency that identified carriers of CMV plus the relevant HLA.

Germline CDR1 and CDR2: LGHNT and FRNRAP. V shed 0 bases and J shed 7 bases, with 16 bases lying between them. The CDR3 sequence is 16 residues long. The chain recombines TRBV12-5 with TRBJ2-1; D remains unclear. This TCR was recovered from a human donor in good health (CMV status not recorded). Some clones in this sample may be carry-over from other donors' samples. The sample was PBMCs. CDR3 bases: TGTGCTAGTGGTTTGGTTGCAGGACCTCTTTTAAATGAGCAGTTCTTC. This encodes CASGLVAGPLLNEQFF.